Each of the 25 T cell receptor beta chains below was sequenced from the same sample in a study of blood T cell repertoires in COVID-19. Here immunoSEQ multiplex PCR was the method, and the copy in TCRdb shows in-frame clones only, minus some. Among a few hundred thousand clones listed, 87% were seen once. What was sequenced was peripheral blood. The receptors stem from a young woman with COVID-19, enrolled during active disease.

V usage is TRBV5-1 and J usage is TRBJ2-7; TRBD1 aligns across 8 bases. The V segment lost 4 bases and the J segment 3 bases; nucleotides outside the gene matches: 6. This CDR3 has 14 residues. Germline V gene sequence: CDR1 SGHRS, CDR2 YFSETQ. This CDR3 is CASSNSGGLYEQYF. CDR3 DNA: TGCGCCAGCAGCAATTCAGGGGGCCTCTACGAGCAGTACTTC.

The rearrangement uses TRBV15 and TRBJ2-7, with TRBD2 identical over 14 bases. Germline V lookup: CDR1 LNHNV, CDR2 YYDKDF (reference sequence). Unmatched junction bases numbered 4, after V lost 4 bases and J lost 2 bases. This CDR3 is built from 16 residues. CDR3 in amino acids: CATSKGLAGVPYEQYF. CDR3 in DNA: TGTGCCACCAGCAAGGGACTAGCGGGAGTTCCCTACGAGCAGTACTTC. The full variable domain, rest sourced from reference TRBV15 and TRBJ2-7, is DAMVIQNPRYQVTQFGKPVTLSCSQTLNHNVMYWYQQKSSQAPKLLFHYYDKDFNNEADTPDNFQSRRPNTSFCFLDIRSPGLGDTAMYLCATSKGLAGVPYEQYFGPGTRLTVT.

V and J are TRBV4-2 and TRBJ1-5; D perhaps matches TRBD1 (5 bases). V was pared by 4 bases and J by 4 bases, with 11 bases between. The germline gives CDR1 LGHNA, CDR2 YNFKEQ. The CDR3 contains 14 residues. This CDR3 reads CASSPGKMNQPQHF. CDR3 DNA: TGTGCCAGCAGCCCAGGGAAGATGAATCAGCCCCAGCATTTT.

The CDR3 sequence: CATSRVRAGTGELFF. The CDR3 region has the DNA TGTGCCACCAGCAGAGTCAGGGCAGGGACCGGGGAGCTGTTTTTT. The chain has TRBV15 and TRBJ2-2; D possibly corresponds to TRBD1 (5 bases). V lost 1 base and J 5 bases, leaving 11 bases between the germline ends. Germline V gene sequence: CDR1 LNHNV, CDR2 YYDKDF (reference sequence). The CDR3 runs 15 residues.

The chain uses TRBV5-4 and TRBJ2-3; 9 bases align to TRBD2. In germline, CDR1 is SGHNT, CDR2 YYREEE (reference sequence). Trimming cost V 3 bases and J 10 bases; bases outside gene matches: 12. This CDR3 has 15 residues. The chain's CDR3 is CASSSGTSLTGAQYF. CDR3 nucleotides: TGTGCCAGCAGCTCCGGGACTAGCCTCACTGGGGCGCAGTATTTT.

The chain is built from TRBV7-8 and TRBJ2-3; 11 nucleotides align to TRBD2. Germline V gene sequence: CDR1 SGHVS, CDR2 FQNEAQ. The ends lost 0 bases at V and 4 bases at J; junction bases unmatched: 0. The CDR3 is 15 amino acids. CDR3 amino acids: CASSLATSGADTQYF. The CDR3 DNA sequence: TGTGCCAGCAGCTTAGCGACTAGCGGGGCAGATACGCAGTATTTT.

The genes are TRBV29-1 and TRBJ1-1; D is possibly TRBD1 (5 bases). The germline V gene encodes CDR1 SQVTM and CDR2 ANQGSEA. This CDR3 has 14 residues. V lost 7 bases and J 1 base, leaving 16 bases between the germline ends. CDR3: CSGIADTENTEAFF. CDR3 in DNA: TGCAGCGGGATCGCGGACACAGAGAACACTGAAGCTTTCTTT.

The V and J genes are TRBV4-1 and TRBJ2-2, with TRBD2 identical over 8 bases. Germline V gene data show CDR1 as MGHRA and CDR2 as YSYEKL. The CDR3 extends over 17 amino acids. V was clipped by 4 bases and J by 1 base; unmatched bases: 8. CDR3 bases: TGCGCCAGCAGCCTTACCAATAGCGGGAAGAACACCGGGGAGCTGTTTTTT. It encodes CASSLTNSGKNTGELFF.

This clone has just a few counts. The chain carries TRBV29-1 and TRBJ2-5; D is unclear. This CDR3 comprises 10 residues. Trimming removed 8 bases from V and 1 base from J, with 5 bases in between. Germline assignment: CDR1 SQVTM and CDR2 ANQGSEA. CDR3 in amino acids: CSTLQETQYF. CDR3 sequence (DNA): TGCAGCACTCTCCAAGAGACCCAGTACTTC.

This clone was counted a single time. The chain is built from TRBV7-3 and TRBJ2-2; 9 nucleotides match TRBD1. The J segment lost 6 bases and the V segment lost 4 bases, leaving 6 bases of the junction unmatched. This CDR3 contains 15 residues. Germline loops: CDR1 SGHTA, CDR2 FQGTGA. The CDR3 sequence: CASSSTGGGAGELFF. The DNA of the CDR3 is TGTGCCAGCAGCTCTACAGGGGGCGGTGCCGGGGAGCTGTTTTTT.

The chain recombines TRBV5-1 with TRBJ2-7; 7 nucleotides agree with TRBD1. V shed 4 bases and J 3 bases; nucleotides not matched to a gene: 7. CDR3 length: 14 amino acids. Germline V gene lookup returns CDR1 SGHRS and CDR2 YFSETQ. CDR3 residues: CASSLSGTVYEQYF. DNA of the CDR3: TGCGCCAGCAGCCTCTCAGGGACAGTCTACGAGCAGTACTTC.

About this clone itself: The sample carries other DNA sequences with the same CDR3. This chain connects TRBV28 to TRBJ2-2; the D gene is possibly TRBD1 (6 bases). Trimming took 6 bases from V and 5 from J, leaving 10 bases between them. CDR1 is MDHEN, CDR2 SYDVKM, per germline. CDR3 size: 13 residues. The CDR3 loop reads CASSLTGTGELFF. DNA of the CDR3: TGTGCCAGCAGCCTAACAGGGACCGGGGAGCTGTTTTTT.

V and J are TRBV28 and TRBJ1-1; 10 nucleotides line up with TRBD1. The trim removed 6 bases at V and 5 bases at J, leaving 6 bases unmatched. The CDR3 is 14 residues long. Germline loops: CDR1 MDHEN, CDR2 SYDVKM. The CDR3 region is CASSHQGQGTEAFF. The DNA for the CDR3 is TGTGCCAGCAGCCACCAGGGACAGGGGACTGAAGCTTTCTTT.

The rearrangement joins TRBV28 to TRBJ2-1; 14 nucleotides line up with TRBD2. This CDR3 contains 16 residues. V was pared by 4 bases and J by 1 base, with 0 bases of the junction left unmatched. The germline V gene has CDR1 MDHEN and CDR2 SYDVKM. The CDR3 region is CASSWTSGRSYNEQFF. DNA for the CDR3: TGTGCCAGCAGTTGGACTAGCGGGAGGTCCTACAATGAGCAGTTCTTC.

The chain employs TRBV5-1 and TRBJ1-6, with 9 bases lining up with TRBD1. The CDR3 is made up of 15 amino acids. With 3 bases clipped from V and 5 bases from J, the junction kept 3 bases outside the gene matches. Germline V gene lookup returns CDR1 SGHRS and CDR2 YFSETQ. The CDR3 is CASSSGTGNNSPLHF. The DNA of the CDR3 is TGCGCCAGCAGCTCCGGGACAGGGAATAATTCACCCCTCCACTTT.

This clone was seen a single time. This chain links TRBV4-3 with TRBJ2-1; 8 positions agree with TRBD2. J was trimmed by 8 bases and V by 4 bases; bases with no gene match: 4. Germline V gene data show CDR1 as LGHNA and CDR2 as YSLEER. The CDR3 has 13 amino acids. CDR3: CASSPGLAYEQFF. The CDR3 DNA reads TGCGCCAGCAGCCCTGGACTAGCATATGAGCAGTTCTTC.

The chain has TRBV28 and TRBJ2-2, with no clear D. Deletions cut 7 bases from V and 8 bases from J, with 8 bases between. Germline values: CDR1 MDHEN, CDR2 SYDVKM. This CDR3 region has 11 residues. This CDR3 reads CASTAGGELFF. The CDR3 DNA follows: TGTGCCAGCACCGCCGGGGGGGAGCTGTTTTTT.

The table lists this clone with a count of one. The V and J genes are TRBV9 and TRBJ1-2; 8 nucleotides match TRBD1. The CDR3 consists of 14 residues. The trim removed 4 bases at V and 2 bases at J, leaving 4 bases unmatched. Germline CDR1 is SGDLS and CDR2 is YYNGEE. CDR3 sequence reads: CASSKTGENYGYTF. The CDR3 DNA reads TGTGCCAGCAGCAAGACAGGGGAAAACTATGGCTACACCTTC.

CDR3 in DNA: TGTGCCAGCAGCCAACCCGGAGGGGACAGGGCCTTGTACTTC. It codes for CASSQPGGDRALYF. The chain employs TRBV7-9 and TRBJ2-7; 9 nucleotides match TRBD1. From germline, CDR1 is SEHNR and CDR2 FQNEAQ (reference sequence). Trimming at V came to 5 bases and at J to 12 bases, leaving 14 bases not matched to a gene. The CDR3 is made up of 14 amino acids. Filled out from reference TRBV7-9 and TRBJ2-7, the complete variable domain reads DTGVSQNPRHKITKRGQNVTFRCDPISEHNRLYWYRQTLGQGPEFLTYFQNEAQLEKSRLLSDRFSAERPKGSFSTLEIQRTEQGDSAMYLCASSQPGGDRALYFGPGTRLTVT.

CDR3 loop: CASSLAVTGSAEAFF. In nucleotides, the CDR3 is TGCGCCAGCAGCTTGGCCGTGACAGGGAGCGCTGAAGCTTTCTTT. V usage is TRBV5-1 and J usage is TRBJ1-1, with TRBD1 matching over 7 bases. This CDR3 contains 15 residues. The trim removed 0 bases at V and 6 bases at J, leaving 8 bases unmatched. Germline V gene data show CDR1 as SGHRS and CDR2 as YFSETQ.

This sequence joins TRBV18 and TRBJ1-1; 8 bases line up with TRBD1. V trimming: 0 bases; J trimming: 3 bases; junction bases outside the gene matches: 9. Germline V lookup: CDR1 KGHSH, CDR2 LQKENI. The CDR3 extends over 17 amino acids. The CDR3 nucleotides are TGTGCCAGCTCACCACCGGGGACAGGAGGGGGGTACACTGAAGCTTTCTTT. This encodes CASSPPGTGGGYTEAFF.

This chain connects TRBV10-2 to TRBJ2-5, with 12 bases aligning to TRBD2. The germline V gene has CDR1 WSHSY and CDR2 SAAADI. The CDR3 is made up of 15 amino acids. V shed 11 bases, J shed 2 bases, and the junction held 9 bases outside the gene matches. This CDR3 reads CASTRTSGIQETQYF. For the CDR3, the DNA is TGCGCCTCAACAAGGACTAGCGGGATTCAAGAGACCCAGTACTTC.

The chain combines TRBV29-1 with TRBJ2-7; 8 bases are a match to TRBD1. This CDR3 region has 13 residues. The germline V gene has CDR1 SQVTM and CDR2 ANQGSEA. J was trimmed by 5 bases and V by 4 bases; bases with no gene match: 7. CDR3 in amino acids: CSVVPGDRNEQYF. Here the CDR3 DNA reads TGCAGCGTTGTACCTGGGGACAGGAACGAGCAGTACTTC.

The genes are TRBV6-5 and TRBJ2-7, with D possibly matching TRBD1 (6 bases). V lost 4 bases to trimming and J lost 4 bases, with 11 bases between them. The germline V gene has CDR1 MNHEY and CDR2 SVGAGI. CDR3 length: 13 residues. CDR3 in amino acids: CASSSTGYYEQYF. In DNA, the CDR3 is TGTGCCAGCAGTTCAACAGGGTATTACGAGCAGTACTTC.

This chain connects TRBV20-1 to TRBJ2-1, with a weak D call TRBD1 (5 bases). V lost 3 bases and J 4 bases, leaving 10 bases between the germline ends. The CDR3 is 13 residues long. Germline V gene lookup returns CDR1 DFQATT and CDR2 SNEGSKA (reference sequence). The CDR3 DNA reads TGCAGTGCTAGTACCACAGGATACAATGAGCAGTTCTTC. Translation gives CSASTTGYNEQFF.